Listed below are T cell receptor beta chains from one sample, sequenced in a study of blood T cell repertoires in COVID-19. Method: immunoSEQ multiplex PCR; TCRdb's copy keeps in-frame clones and lacks some. This sample carries roughly 38,000 clones, roughly 90% of them seen once, and the ten largest clones take about 2.2%. The sequencing input was peripheral blood. Every receptor here comes from a man over 45 with active COVID-19. Both conserved end residues are part of each CDR3. The D gene is left open where the match is weak. Only part of the rows carry a size: once, few, many, or a class if the clone is expanded.

V: TRBV18
D: -
J: TRBJ1-1
size: once
CDR3: CASSLSDTREAFF
DNA: TGTGCCAGCTCACTTTCGGACACACGAGAAGCTTTCTTT

V: TRBV5-6
D: TRBD1
J: TRBJ1-6
size: -
CDR3: CASSLGGQTNSPLHF
DNA: TGTGCCAGCAGCTTGGGGGGACAGACTAATTCACCCCTCCACTTT

V: TRBV7-2
D: -
J: TRBJ1-2
size: once
CDR3: CASSLGRGNGYTF
DNA: TGTGCCAGCAGCTTAGGCAGGGGTAATGGCTACACCTTC

V: TRBV19
D: TRBD1
J: TRBJ2-7
size: few
CDR3: CASSNHRGGEQYF
DNA: TGTGCCAGTAGCAACCACAGGGGCGGCGAGCAGTACTTC

V: TRBV21-1
D: -
J: TRBJ1-1
size: -
CDR3: CASSWKRGPEAFF
DNA: TGTGCCAGCAGCTGGAAAAGGGGGCCTGAAGCTTTCTTT

V: TRBV19
D: -
J: TRBJ1-1
size: -
CDR3: CASSIWGDLNTEAFF
DNA: TGTGCCAGTAGTATCTGGGGGGACTTGAACACTGAAGCTTTCTTT

V: TRBV3-1/TRBV3-2
D: -
J: TRBJ2-7
size: once
CDR3: CASSQDVGRLSYEQYF
DNA: TGTGCCAGCAGCCAAGATGTGGGCCGCCTCTCCTACGAGCAGTACTTC

V: TRBV6-1
D: -
J: TRBJ2-3
size: -
CDR3: CASSEARNADSTDTQYF
DNA: TGTGCCAGCAGTGAAGCTCGGAACGCGGATAGCACAGATACGCAGTATTTT

V: TRBV2
D: -
J: TRBJ1-1
size: -
CDR3: CASSVQGTEAFF
DNA: TGTGCCAGCAGTGTGCAGGGGACTGAAGCTTTCTTT

V: TRBV6-5
D: -
J: TRBJ1-6
size: -
CDR3: CASSYVQGSLGSPLHF
DNA: TGTGCCAGCAGTTACGTCCAGGGCTCCCTTGGTTCACCCCTCCACTTT

V: TRBV6-4
D: TRBD1
J: TRBJ2-1
size: -
CDR3: CASSGGTGDNEQFF
DNA: TGTGCCAGCAGTGGTGGGACAGGGGACAATGAGCAGTTCTTC

V: TRBV2
D: -
J: TRBJ1-1
size: -
CDR3: CASSESTGEAFF
DNA: TGTGCCAGCAGTGAAAGTACAGGGGAAGCTTTCTTT

V: TRBV19
D: -
J: TRBJ2-7
size: -
CDR3: CASSIASTSYEQYF
DNA: TGTGCCAGTAGTATAGCCAGTACCAGCTACGAGCAGTACTTC

V: TRBV7-2
D: -
J: TRBJ2-5
size: -
CDR3: CASSSDGGVFGETQYF
DNA: TGTGCCAGCAGCTCCGACGGCGGGGTCTTTGGAGAGACCCAGTACTTC

V: TRBV30
D: TRBD2
J: TRBJ2-7
size: -
CDR3: CAWSVGGSSYEQYF
DNA: TGTGCCTGGAGTGTAGGCGGGAGCTCCTACGAGCAGTACTTC

V: TRBV7-7
D: -
J: TRBJ2-2
size: -
CDR3: CASSLGLGLTGELFF
DNA: TGTGCTAGCAGCTTAGGGTTGGGCCTCACCGGGGAGCTGTTTTTT

V: TRBV7-3
D: -
J: TRBJ2-3
size: -
CDR3: CASSPTASTDTQYF
DNA: TGTGCCAGCAGCCCGACAGCTAGCACAGATACGCAGTATTTT

V: TRBV24-1
D: TRBD2
J: TRBJ2-6
size: -
CDR3: CATSDGGGGSSGANVLTF
DNA: TGTGCCACCAGTGATGGCGGGGGGGGAAGCTCTGGGGCCAACGTCCTGACTTTC

V: TRBV6-5
D: TRBD1
J: TRBJ1-2
size: -
CDR3: CASSLGTGGIYGYTF
DNA: TGTGCCAGCAGTTTAGGGACAGGGGGAATCTATGGCTACACCTTC

V: TRBV11-1
D: -
J: TRBJ2-7
size: -
CDR3: CASSKNRDEQYF
DNA: TGTGCCAGCAGCAAGAATCGGGACGAGCAGTACTTC

V: TRBV30
D: TRBD1
J: TRBJ1-4
size: once
CDR3: CAWSAGQSLKLFF
DNA: TGTGCCTGGAGCGCGGGACAGTCGTTAAAACTGTTTTTT

V: TRBV20-1
D: -
J: TRBJ1-1
size: few
CDR3: CSVGTEAFF
DNA: TGCAGTGTCGGTACTGAAGCTTTCTTT

V: TRBV19
D: TRBD1
J: TRBJ2-4
size: -
CDR3: CASSPQGIENIQYF
DNA: TGTGCCAGTAGTCCACAGGGGATAGAAAACATTCAGTACTTC

V: TRBV18
D: TRBD1
J: TRBJ2-1
size: -
CDR3: CASSPGQGLDEQFF
DNA: TGTGCCAGCTCACCGGGACAGGGTTTGGATGAGCAGTTCTTC

V: TRBV19
D: -
J: TRBJ1-1
size: -
CDR3: CASSIVLRKEGTEAFF
DNA: TGTGCCAGTAGTATAGTGTTAAGAAAGGAGGGCACTGAAGCTTTCTTT

V: TRBV6-5
D: TRBD2
J: TRBJ2-3
size: few
CDR3: CASSYSGASTDTQYF
DNA: TGTGCCAGCAGTTATAGCGGGGCTAGCACAGATACGCAGTATTTT

V: TRBV19
D: -
J: TRBJ2-5
size: -
CDR3: CASRGQQVGKETQYF
DNA: TGTGCCAGTCGAGGACAGCAAGTGGGAAAAGAGACCCAGTACTTC

V: TRBV6-5
D: TRBD1
J: TRBJ1-3
size: -
CDR3: CASSYAGQGPTIYF
DNA: TGTGCCAGCAGTTACGCCGGACAGGGGCCCACCATATATTTT

V: TRBV5-1
D: TRBD2
J: TRBJ2-7
size: -
CDR3: CASSISGGHSYEQYF
DNA: TGCGCCAGCAGCATTAGCGGGGGCCATTCCTACGAGCAGTACTTC

V: TRBV11-3
D: TRBD1
J: TRBJ2-7
size: -
CDR3: CASSAGQGRSYEQYF
DNA: TGTGCCAGCAGCGCCGGACAGGGCCGCTCCTACGAGCAGTACTTC

V: TRBV6-5
D: TRBD2
J: TRBJ2-5
size: -
CDR3: CASSPGTNTKETQYF
DNA: TGTGCCAGCAGTCCTGGGACTAACACGAAGGAGACCCAGTACTTC

V: TRBV19
D: -
J: TRBJ2-3
size: -
CDR3: CASSPREALPNTDTQYF
DNA: TGTGCCAGTAGTCCAAGGGAGGCATTACCCAACACAGATACGCAGTATTTT

V: TRBV10-3
D: TRBD2
J: TRBJ2-2
size: -
CDR3: CAISEAGLAGMTGELFF
DNA: TGTGCCATCAGTGAAGCAGGACTAGCGGGAATGACCGGGGAGCTGTTTTTT

V: TRBV5-1
D: TRBD1
J: TRBJ1-4
size: once
CDR3: CASSLAPPGTGGEANEKLFF
DNA: TGCGCCAGCAGCTTGGCGCCCCCCGGGACAGGGGGCGAGGCTAATGAAAAACTGTTTTTT

V: TRBV15
D: -
J: TRBJ1-5
size: -
CDR3: CATSRDPGKGQPQHF
DNA: TGTGCCACCAGCAGAGATCCCGGGAAAGGGCAGCCCCAGCATTTT

V: TRBV3-1/TRBV3-2
D: -
J: TRBJ1-3
size: once
CDR3: CASSPLAAAAGNTIYF
DNA: TGTGCCAGCAGCCCACTCGCGGCGGCGGCGGGAAACACCATATATTTT

V: TRBV2
D: TRBD2
J: TRBJ2-3
size: -
CDR3: CASSPGLAESTDTQYF
DNA: TGTGCCAGCAGCCCGGGACTAGCGGAGAGCACAGATACGCAGTATTTT

V: TRBV30
D: TRBD1
J: TRBJ1-5
size: -
CDR3: CAWSKDRGNQPQHF
DNA: TGTGCCTGGAGTAAGGACAGGGGAAATCAGCCCCAGCATTTT

V: TRBV5-1
D: TRBD1
J: TRBJ2-3
size: once
CDR3: CASSWGLGQGTDTQYF
DNA: TGCGCCAGCAGCTGGGGGCTGGGACAGGGTACAGATACGCAGTATTTT

V: TRBV30
D: TRBD1
J: TRBJ1-2
size: -
CDR3: CAWTDRGGNYGYTF
DNA: TGTGCCTGGACCGACAGGGGGGGAAACTATGGCTACACCTTC

V: TRBV12-3/TRBV12-4
D: -
J: TRBJ2-7
size: -
CDR3: CASSLLGPHEQYF
DNA: TGTGCCAGCAGTCTTCTAGGCCCCCACGAGCAGTACTTC

V: TRBV15
D: TRBD2
J: TRBJ2-3
size: -
CDR3: CATSRREGTDTQYF
DNA: TGTGCCACCAGCAGGCGGGAGGGCACAGATACGCAGTATTTT

V: TRBV6-2/TRBV6-3
D: TRBD2
J: TRBJ2-5
size: -
CDR3: CASSSRLAGGRETQYF
DNA: TGTGCCAGCAGTTCTCGACTAGCGGGGGGGCGAGAGACCCAGTACTTC

V: TRBV30
D: -
J: TRBJ2-1
size: -
CDR3: CAWRGGYYNEQFF
DNA: TGTGCCTGGAGAGGGGGATACTACAATGAGCAGTTCTTC

V: TRBV27
D: TRBD1
J: TRBJ2-7
size: -
CDR3: CASSSGRQGAYEQYF
DNA: TGTGCCAGCAGTTCCGGGCGACAGGGGGCGTACGAGCAGTACTTC